This T cell receptor (beta chain) appears in the sequencing data of a study of identical twins. In germline, CDR1 is SGHRS, CDR2 YFSETQ. Trimming shortened V by 4 bases and J by 4 bases, and 10 bases separated the two germline ends. This CDR3 contains 13 residues. MiXCR was run by TCRdb on the 5' RACE reads, yielding one entry per CDR3 protein. The repertoire holds a few hundred thousand distinct CDR3 sequences, with around 15% as singletons. This sample also appeared in a second study, on yellow fever vaccine responses in identical twins.

This receptor was identified in a woman between 18 and 29 years old in good health. Sequencing input: CD4+ T cells sorted from blood. This chain uses TRBV5-1 with TRBJ2-3; D is unclear. The CDR3 spells CASSTGIPDTQYF. The DNA for the CDR3 is TGCGCCAGCAGCACGGGTATCCCAGATACGCAGTATTTT.